This is a list of T cell receptor beta chains from one sample in a study of OX40 agonist ivuxolimab in advanced cancers. Data came from immunoSEQ multiplex PCR; TCRdb stores just in-frame clones and leaves some out. The table shows around 43,000 clones, with around 88% occurring only once. The source material was CD4+ or CD8+ T cells sorted from blood, sampled in a trial of the OX40 agonist ivuxolimab. These receptors were taken from an adult with an advanced solid tumor such as melanoma, head and neck, liver or kidney cancer. Both conserved end residues are part of each CDR3.

J gene	V gene	CDR3 protein
TRBJ2-2	TRBV7-9	CASSPGPPMGELFF
TRBJ2-2	TRBV7-6	CASSWGLAGGTGELFF
TRBJ1-1	TRBV7-9	CATYRGGVNTEAFF
TRBJ1-2	TRBV5-4	CASSLWGDGPYGYTF
TRBJ1-5	TRBV2	CASSDSGGNQPQHF
TRBJ2-5	TRBV7-7	CASSPRLAGMETQYF
TRBJ2-5	TRBV4-1	CASSQGAGLGETQYF
TRBJ2-2	TRBV2	CASSPEDRGDGELFF
TRBJ2-7	TRBV6-1	CAISTPGELEQYF
TRBJ2-1	TRBV6-5	CASTVGGNEQFF
TRBJ2-1	TRBV7-6	CASSLVSRGIRNEQFF
TRBJ2-3	TRBV6-1	CAITRVWSTDTQYF
TRBJ2-7	TRBV14	CASSQVSEGIYEQYF
TRBJ1-1	TRBV7-9	CASSLVRGQSEAFF
TRBJ1-4	TRBV2	CASSESPRQDEKLFF
TRBJ1-5	TRBV27	CATTTGNQPQHF
TRBJ2-3	TRBV27	CASSIWAGTDTQYF
TRBJ1-2	TRBV4-1	CASSQVINNYGYTF
TRBJ2-7	TRBV11-2	CASSTPGAEQYF
TRBJ1-6	TRBV29-1	CSVPRQKSSSYNSPLHF
TRBJ2-5	TRBV7-9	CASSLDGTQYF
TRBJ2-7	TRBV7-9	CASSPPGEAEQYF
TRBJ2-7	TRBV7-9	CASSLYLYEQYF
TRBJ1-5	TRBV5-5	CASSLRLLGVNQPQHF
TRBJ1-4	TRBV9	CASSVDGGTNEKLFF
TRBJ2-3	TRBV27	CASSLSMEAKQYF
TRBJ2-7	TRBV27	CASSSDRGRDEQYF
TRBJ2-7	TRBV4-1	CASSQLGTPPEQYF
TRBJ2-2	TRBV28	CASSSPGTVNTGELFF
TRBJ2-7	TRBV13	CASSSRGGGYEQYF
TRBJ2-3	TRBV4-2	CASSPWANVADTQYF
TRBJ2-3	TRBV5-1	CASSLGASWEVGTDTQYF
TRBJ2-7	TRBV5-4	CASSDGLAGRSYEQYF
TRBJ2-1	TRBV10-3	CAISRGGPGSYNEQFF
TRBJ2-3	TRBV4-3	CASSLLAGGTDTQYF
TRBJ2-3	TRBV7-9	CASSDLQGKRDTQYF
TRBJ1-2	TRBV9	CASSVGTGGGYTF
TRBJ2-5	TRBV27	CASSLSSRETQYF
TRBJ2-7	TRBV6-5	CASSYSLASGEQYF
NA	TRBV9	CASSTRLAGYLSEQYF
TRBJ2-5	TRBV9	CASSVVEGSLETQYF
TRBJ1-2	TRBV5-4	CASSLLESPFYGYTF
TRBJ1-2	TRBV9	CASSPIQGGYGYTF
TRBJ2-7	TRBV7-6	CASSSGGRPTYEQYF
TRBJ2-2	TRBV9	CASSVRRGLSDTGELFF
TRBJ2-7	TRBV7-2	CASSSARYEQYF
TRBJ1-2	TRBV7-9	CASSLVGLGPLYGYTF
TRBJ2-7	TRBV28	CASSLSLALGYEQYF
TRBJ2-3	TRBV14	CASSQYRGFTDTQYF
TRBJ2-5	TRBV7-8	CASSLRTIPSETQYF
TRBJ2-7	TRBV7-2	CASSPDYRGLYEQYF
TRBJ2-5	TRBV7-9	CASSLVEGHGFAFETQYF
TRBJ1-5	TRBV7-9	CASSSLEEGGQPQHF
TRBJ2-5	TRBV7-2	CASSLVAGQSGIQYF
TRBJ1-2	TRBV19	CATNVWGQGIYGYTF
TRBJ2-7	TRBV29-1	CSVQTGLTYEQYF
TRBJ1-1	TRBV28	CASSLGTEAFF
TRBJ1-2	TRBV30	CAWGDERTGNYGYTF
TRBJ2-7	TRBV12-5	CASGLEGGYEQYF
TRBJ2-1	TRBV5-1	CASSLAGEQFF